What follows describes a single T cell receptor beta chain. It lacks a known antigen. No per-base quality is available; no much larger clone lies one base away. Reading the label with the study, this specimen's time point is: week 11, during vaccination. Each vaccine dose, consisting of 300 ug of a 20-mer mutant IDH1 peptide in Montanide, was administered subcutaneously with topical imiquimod. Newly diagnosed WHO grade 3 or 4 IDH1-mutant astrocytomas showing loss of nuclear ATRX were present in the donors. The samples were drawn from NOA16, a multicentre, single-arm, open-label phase I trial in Germany that tested a mutant IDH1 peptide vaccine in humans for the first time. Genomic DNA for TCRB sequencing was isolated from EDTA blood with the DNeasy Blood and Tissue Kit. This sample was taken from a study of a mutant IDH1 vaccine in newly diagnosed glioma (dated by TCRdb to about 2021). Study-level background: Eight vaccinations were administered to patients in weeks 1, 3, 5, 7, 11, 15, 19 and 23, corresponding to visits V03 through V10. Longitudinal TCRB deep sequencing was done for 25 treated patients, wherever samples were available for exploratory analyses. Before enrollment, patients had received standard therapy of radiotherapy alone, temozolomide alone, or radiochemotherapy with temozolomide; most received the combination. Peripheral blood was collected at six visits: V03 (baseline), V05, V07, V10, V12 and V13. The roughly 32 treated patients were around 60% male and around 40% female, with a mean age of roughly 42 years. In the chemotherapy-containing groups, vaccination started alongside temozolomide cycles, whereas in patients who had radiotherapy alone it started 4-6 weeks after radiotherapy. Paper-wide results and their limitations: Changes in the top peripheral T cell clonotypes picked up by TCRB sequencing did not appear to be linked to pseudoprogression. Vaccine-induced immune responses across multiple MHC alleles were detected in approximately 93% of patients. The authors stated that sample limitations prevented analyses of patient blood samples from being reproduced. Selection of PBMC samples for TCRB deep sequencing was based on availability.

The protocol used for the library was the immunoSEQ multiplex PCR assay. Rearranged TCR beta chain sequences were amplified using the hsTCRB Kit according to the manufacturer's protocol. Sequencing of TCRB libraries was carried out on an Illumina MiSeq. Per the authors' processing: Demultiplexing, trimming and gene mapping were performed with the kit vendor's proprietary platform. TCRdb obtained this table from immuneACCESS and retained in-frame rearrangements with V and J assigned. These tables miss some clones; where compared with another copy, unresolved V genes account for less than half of the shortfall, and the remainder is unexplained. V and J calls and clone size come straight from that table; D and trimming were deduced from the DNA. Within this sample are 55,000 to 65,000 clones, with about four fifths of them counted one time only. The ten largest clones capture over 4.5% of the sample.

This clonotype originated in a man aged 50 to 60 with glioma. Sequences were derived from PBMCs, sampled from a glioma patient whose treatment included an IDH1 peptide vaccine.

The CDR3 loop reads CASSLLADNEQFF. The nucleotides read TGTGCCAGCAGCTTACTAGCGGACAATGAGCAGTTCTTC. The chain is made from TRBV11-3 and TRBJ2-1; 7 central bases correspond to TRBD2. Counted from cysteine to phenylalanine, this CDR3 has 13 amino acids. The read is trimmed to its CDR3 DNA, 39 bases read in frame from base 1. Germline trimming amounts to 2 bases on V and 5 bases on J, with 0 as the count of junction bases outside the gene matches. Via the germline V gene, CDR1 is SGHNT and CDR2 YENEEA.